Presented here are 31 T cell receptor beta chains from one specimen sequenced in a study of radiotherapy plus CTLA-4 blockade in lung cancer. Only in-frame clones appear in the TCRdb table, and some are missing; sequencing was by immunoSEQ multiplex PCR. The table shows 65,000 to 85,000 clones, with 60% to 80% occurring only once. Specimen: peripheral blood, collected from a patient treated with radiotherapy plus ipilimumab. The receptors shown here come from a human donor with non-small cell lung cancer whose response to radiotherapy plus ipilimumab could not be evaluated. Some clones in this sample may be carry-over from other donors' samples.

V gene TRBV5-4 combines with J gene TRBJ1-1; D is undetermined. V gave up 2 bases and J gave up 4 bases, with 9 bases separating them. In germline, CDR1 is SGHNT, CDR2 YYREEE (reference sequence). CDR3 length equals 13 residues. Written as DNA, the CDR3 is TGTGCCAGCAGCTTCGAGAGGTCCACTGAAGCTTTCTTT. This codes for CASSFERSTEAFF.

This clone appeared a few times. This chain joins TRBV7-6 and TRBJ1-1, with D perhaps matching TRBD1 (6 bases). Between the trimmed V and J ends, which lost 7 bases and 2 bases, there was a span of 11 bases. Germline CDR1 and CDR2: SGHVS and FNYEAQ. This CDR3 spans 13 amino acids. CDR3 in DNA: TGTGCCAGCACCCTAGGGGGAAACACTGAAGCTTTCTTT. Protein product: CASTLGGNTEAFF.

This clone was observed a few times. The V and J genes are TRBV7-8 and TRBJ2-5; 13 nucleotides line up with TRBD2. V shed 1 base and J 2 bases; nucleotides not matched to a gene: 4. The CDR3 is made up of 17 amino acids. Germline V lookup: CDR1 SGHVS, CDR2 FQNEAQ. In DNA, the CDR3 is TGTGCCAGCAGCTTAGTAGGGGGACTAGCGGGGCAAGAGACCCAGTACTTC. Protein sequence: CASSLVGGLAGQETQYF.

This sequence joins TRBV7-2 and TRBJ2-3; D might be TRBD1 (6 bases). V was clipped by 3 bases and J by 3 bases, with 13 bases between them. This CDR3 region has 15 residues. Per the germline V gene, CDR1 is SGHTA and CDR2 is FQGNSA. CDR3 DNA: TGTGCCAGCAGCTTCTTACAGGGTTCTACAGATACGCAGTATTTT. This encodes CASSFLQGSTDTQYF. Using reference TRBV7-2 and TRBJ2-3 for the parts outside the CDR3, the full variable domain is GAGVSQSPSNKVTEKGKDVELRCDPISGHTALYWYRQSLGQGLEFLIYFQGNSAPDKSGLPSDRFSAERTGGSVSTLTIQRTQQEDSAVYLCASSFLQGSTDTQYFGPGTRLTVL.

This clone is classed as medium-sized. The chain is built from TRBV7-9 and TRBJ1-6, with 9 bases aligning to TRBD1. From germline, CDR1 is SEHNR and CDR2 FQNEAQ (reference sequence). The CDR3 totals 15 residues. The junction had 10 bases not matched to a gene; V was cut back by 6 bases and J by 10 bases. This CDR3 is CASRTGDRVSSPLHF. For the CDR3, the DNA is TGTGCCAGCAGAACCGGGGACAGGGTTTCGTCACCCCTCCACTTT. Supplemented by reference TRBV7-9 and TRBJ1-6, the full variable domain reads DTGVSQNPRHKITKRGQNVTFRCDPISEHNRLYWYRQTLGQGPEFLTYFQNEAQLEKSRLLSDRFSAERPKGSFSTLEIQRTEQGDSAMYLCASRTGDRVSSPLHFGNGTRLTVT.

This clone was recorded once. Mismatch with germline at one junction end may stem from a read error. The chain couples TRBV29-1 to TRBJ2-5; D may be TRBD1 (6 bases). This CDR3 is 12 amino acids long. CDR1 is SQVTM, CDR2 ANQGSEA, per germline. The CDR3 spells CSVEEDQGPSNF. CDR3 DNA: TGCAGCGTTGAAGAAGATCAGGGGCCTTCAAACTTC.

The rearrangement links TRBV19 to TRBJ1-3; TRBD1 agrees at 7 bases. Trimming at V came to 7 bases and at J to 2 bases, leaving 5 bases not matched to a gene. This CDR3 is 14 amino acids long. CDR1 is LNHDA and CDR2 is SQIVND in the germline V gene (reference sequence). The CDR3 is CASTQGVPGNTIYF. DNA of the CDR3: TGTGCCAGTACCCAGGGGGTCCCTGGAAACACCATATATTTT.

The rearrangement uses TRBV29-1 and TRBJ1-3; TRBD1 might be the D (5 bases). The CDR3 sequence is 11 residues long. Germline V gene lookup returns CDR1 SQVTM and CDR2 ANQGSEA. The V end was cut by 7 bases, the J end by 3 bases, with 7 bases between. The CDR3 loop reads CSAGIGNTIYF. The CDR3 DNA is TGCAGCGCAGGGATTGGAAACACCATATATTTT.

This chain uses TRBV7-3 with TRBJ2-1, with D perhaps matching TRBD1 (6 bases). Looked up from germline, CDR1 is SGHTA and CDR2 is FQGTGA. The length of the CDR3 is 14 residues. The V end lost 2 bases, the J end lost 7 bases, and 12 bases lay between the germline ends. The CDR3 here is CASSLDHRVNEQFF. CDR3 bases: TGTGCCAGCAGCTTAGACCACAGGGTGAATGAGCAGTTCTTC.

V gene TRBV4-2 combines with J gene TRBJ2-2; weak D call: TRBD1 (6 bases). CDR3 length: 14 amino acids. The V end was cut by 2 bases, the J end by 5 bases, with 9 bases between. CDR1 is LGHNA and CDR2 is YNFKEQ in the germline V gene. The CDR3 sequence: CASSQYRDTGELFF. The DNA for the CDR3 is TGTGCCAGCAGCCAATACAGGGATACCGGGGAGCTGTTTTTT.

V is TRBV5-1 and J is TRBJ2-3; TRBD1 matches at 7 bases. With 4 bases clipped from V and 1 base from J, the junction kept 6 bases outside the gene matches. The CDR3 length is 15 residues. CDR1 and CDR2 from the germline V gene are SGHRS and YFSETQ. The CDR3 region is CASSTSGQRTDTQYF. The CDR3 bases are TGCGCCAGCAGCACTTCGGGACAGCGCACAGATACGCAGTATTTT.

The V and J genes are TRBV6-5 and TRBJ1-2, with D unclear. The CDR3 has 14 amino acids. V lost 6 bases to trimming and J lost 3 bases, with 14 bases between them. CDR1 and CDR2 (germline): MNHEY, SVGAGI. This chain's CDR3 is CASSTSGLDYGYTF. The CDR3 nucleotides are TGTGCCAGCAGCACCTCTGGCCTGGACTATGGCTACACCTTC.

The gene calls are TRBV7-2 and TRBJ2-3; D call uncertain. The V end was cut by 3 bases, the J end by 1 base, with 5 bases between. The CDR3 sequence is 13 residues long. CDR1 and CDR2 (germline): SGHTA, FQGNSA. The chain's CDR3 is CASSFVGTDTQYF. Here the CDR3 DNA reads TGTGCCAGCAGCTTCGTAGGCACAGATACGCAGTATTTT.

The chain links TRBV18 to TRBJ1-4, with D perhaps matching TRBD1 (6 bases). Germline lookup yields CDR1 KGHSH and CDR2 LQKENI. CDR3 length: 15 residues. Trimming took 6 bases from V and 2 from J, leaving 13 bases between them. The CDR3 DNA reads TGTGCCAGCTCCGGCTGGCAGGGGACTAATGAAAAACTGTTTTTT. This gives the protein CASSGWQGTNEKLFF.

This clone came up a few times. The rearrangement links TRBV6-6 to TRBJ1-4, with 7 bases lining up with TRBD1. The CDR3 consists of 16 residues. The junction had 12 bases not matched to a gene; V was cut back by 5 bases and J by 6 bases. Per the germline V gene, CDR1 is MNHNY and CDR2 is SVGAGI (reference sequence). This CDR3 reads CASSTPGGSDHEKLFF. In nucleotides, the CDR3 is TGTGCCAGCAGTACCCCAGGGGGGAGTGATCATGAAAAACTGTTTTTT.

V usage is TRBV10-3 and J usage is TRBJ1-1; 7 bases are shared with TRBD1. V lost 0 bases and J lost 5; bases outside the gene matches: 6. Germline lookup yields CDR1 ENHRY and CDR2 SYGVKD. CDR3 length: 15 residues. CDR3 in amino acids: CAISESGTEVTEAFF. Here the CDR3 DNA reads TGTGCCATCAGTGAGTCCGGGACAGAAGTTACTGAAGCTTTCTTT.

The chain employs TRBV20-1 and TRBJ2-1, with D possibly TRBD1 on 5 matching bases. CDR1 and CDR2 (germline): DFQATT, SNEGSKA (reference sequence). Trimming cost V 2 bases and J 15 bases, with 14 bases left between them. CDR3 length: 11 residues. CDR3 in amino acids: CSARLGAGRFF. Here the CDR3 DNA reads TGCAGTGCTAGACTAGGGGCCGGTCGGTTCTTC.

This clone came up a few times. The CDR3 region is CASSSRVAGAGELFF. The DNA for the CDR3 is TGTGCCAGTAGTTCCAGGGTTGCGGGGGCCGGGGAGCTGTTTTTT. The rearrangement links TRBV19 to TRBJ2-2; 7 bases line up with TRBD2. This CDR3 region has 15 residues. V lost 5 bases, J lost 6 bases, and 9 bases stayed unmatched. Germline loops: CDR1 LNHDA, CDR2 SQIVND (reference sequence).

V gene TRBV29-1 combines with J gene TRBJ1-1; D perhaps matches TRBD1 (5 bases). V was pared by 3 bases and J by 3 bases, with 11 bases between. The germline CDR1 and CDR2 sequences are SQVTM and ANQGSEA. This CDR3 has 13 amino acids. In nucleotides, the CDR3 is TGCAGCGTTGAGCAGGACATGGACACTGAAGCTTTCTTT. This translates into CSVEQDMDTEAFF.

This clone showed up just a few times. The rearrangement uses TRBV7-2 and TRBJ2-5, with 7 nucleotides matching TRBD2. The J call is doubtful: the DNA matches TRBJ2-7 better. Looked up from germline, CDR1 is SGHTA and CDR2 is FQGNSA. CDR3 size: 15 residues. CDR3 nucleotides: TGTGCCAGCAGCACTTGGGACTATTTCTCCTACGAGCAGTACTTC. This gives the protein CASSTWDYFSYEQYF.

The V call is TRBV5-1, the J call TRBJ1-3; tentatively, D is TRBD1 (6 bases). The CDR3 loop spans 18 amino acids. V was cut by 0 bases and J by 0 bases, with 16 bases left in between. Germline CDR1 SGHRS, CDR2 YFSETQ. CDR3 in amino acids: CASSLERDTRSSGNTIYF. CDR3 nucleotide sequence: TGCGCCAGCAGCTTGGAGCGGGACACCCGAAGCTCTGGAAACACCATATATTTT.

The V and J genes are TRBV2 and TRBJ2-5; 8 bases align to TRBD1. Germline CDR1 reads SNHLY; CDR2 reads FYNNEI. The CDR3 has 15 residues. V shed 4 bases, J shed 6 bases, and the junction held 10 bases outside the gene matches. This chain's CDR3 is CASSGPGTGAKTQYF. Written as DNA, the CDR3 is TGTGCCAGCAGTGGCCCCGGGACAGGAGCGAAGACCCAGTACTTC.

The table lists this clone with a count of one. This chain uses TRBV4-3 with TRBJ1-5; perhaps TRBD1 as D (5 bases). From germline, CDR1 is LGHNA and CDR2 YSLEER. The CDR3 length is 14 residues. Trimming pared 5 bases from V and 6 bases from J, leaving 14 bases between. CDR3 amino acids: CASSAGRGTQPQHF. The CDR3 DNA sequence: TGCGCCAGCAGCGCCGGGAGGGGAACTCAGCCCCAGCATTTT.

The chain joins TRBV9 to TRBJ2-1, with TRBD2 identical over 9 bases. The CDR3 runs to 15 residues. Germline V CDR1 and CDR2: SGDLS, YYNGEE. V was clipped by 0 bases and J by 8 bases; unmatched bases: 6. The CDR3 is CASSVDGTSLHEQFF. The CDR3 DNA sequence: TGTGCCAGCAGCGTAGACGGGACTAGCTTACATGAGCAGTTCTTC.

The chain uses TRBV7-2 and TRBJ2-5, with TRBD2 matching 11 bases. Germline V lookup: CDR1 SGHTA, CDR2 FQGNSA. The CDR3 is 16 residues long. J lost 4 bases, V lost 3 bases, and 7 bases had no gene match. The CDR3, as DNA: TGTGCCAGCAGCTTCAATAGCGGGGGGGCAGGAGAGACCCAGTACTTC. It specifies CASSFNSGGAGETQYF.

The rearrangement joins TRBV28 to TRBJ1-6, with D hard to call. CDR1 and CDR2 (germline): MDHEN, SYDVKM. The V gene lost 3 bases and the J gene lost 8 bases, with 11 bases spanning the gap. CDR3 length: 14 residues. CDR3 DNA sequence: TGTGCCAGCAGTTTCCCCCCCGGTGATTCACCCCTCCACTTT. The encoded protein is CASSFPPGDSPLHF.

This clone was detected only a few times. The chain carries TRBV10-3 and TRBJ2-1; 11 bases are shared with TRBD2. This CDR3 has 14 residues. J lost 9 bases, V lost 6 bases, and 7 bases had no gene match. Germline lookup yields CDR1 ENHRY and CDR2 SYGVKD. CDR3 sequence: CAIRGTSGSREQFF. CDR3 sequence (DNA): TGTGCCATCAGAGGGACTAGCGGTTCTCGTGAGCAGTTCTTC.

J is TRBJ1-1 and V is TRBV4-1; no reliable D call. CDR1 is MGHRA, CDR2 YSYEKL, per germline. V was clipped by 2 bases and J by 0 bases, with 16 bases between them. CDR3 length equals 17 residues. CDR3 residues: CASSQYVASPMNTEAFF. DNA for the CDR3: TGCGCCAGCAGCCAATATGTTGCTTCCCCTATGAACACTGAAGCTTTCTTT.

CDR3 sequence: CASSTLSGGDNEQFF. In DNA form, the CDR3 reads TGTGCCAGCAGCACTCTTAGCGGGGGCGACAATGAGCAGTTCTTC. The chain employs TRBV7-2 and TRBJ2-1; 9 bases align to TRBD2. Germline assignment: CDR1 SGHTA and CDR2 FQGNSA. The CDR3 runs to 15 residues. The J segment lost 5 bases and the V segment lost 5 bases, leaving 7 bases of the junction unmatched.

The chain combines TRBV15 with TRBJ2-1, with no clear D. V lost 5 bases to trimming and J lost 3 bases, with 8 bases between them. This CDR3 is 13 amino acids long. Germline V lookup: CDR1 LNHNV, CDR2 YYDKDF (reference sequence). CDR3 region: CATSSGRYNEQFF. The CDR3 DNA follows: TGTGCCACCAGCTCTGGGCGCTACAATGAGCAGTTCTTC.

J is TRBJ1-2 and V is TRBV5-1; 9 nucleotides line up with TRBD1. V dropped 1 base and J dropped 4; count of bases not matched to a gene: 2. Per the germline V gene, CDR1 is SGHRS and CDR2 is YFSETQ. This CDR3 has 14 amino acids. CDR3 protein: CASSLTGQGYGYTF. CDR3 sequence (DNA): TGCGCCAGCAGCTTGACGGGACAGGGCTATGGCTACACCTTC.